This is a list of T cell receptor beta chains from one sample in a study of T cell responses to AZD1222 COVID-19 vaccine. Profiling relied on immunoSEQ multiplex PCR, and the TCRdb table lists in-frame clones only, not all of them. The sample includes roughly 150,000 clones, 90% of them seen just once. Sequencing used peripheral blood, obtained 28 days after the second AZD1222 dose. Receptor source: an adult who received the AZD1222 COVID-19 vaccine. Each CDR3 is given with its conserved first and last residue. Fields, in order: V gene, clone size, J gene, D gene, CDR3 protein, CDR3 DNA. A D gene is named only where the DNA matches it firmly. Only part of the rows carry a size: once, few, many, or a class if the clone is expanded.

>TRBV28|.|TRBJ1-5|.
CASSLFGGFRQPQHF
TGTGCCAGCAGTTTATTTGGGGGGTTCAGGCAGCCCCAGCATTTT
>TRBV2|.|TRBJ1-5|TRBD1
CASRKETGGSNQPQHF
TGTGCCAGCAGAAAAGAGACAGGGGGCAGCAATCAGCCCCAGCATTTT
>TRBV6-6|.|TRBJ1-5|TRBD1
CASRVRQGWDQPQHF
TGTGCCAGCAGGGTCCGACAGGGATGGGATCAGCCCCAGCATTTT
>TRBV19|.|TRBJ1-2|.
CASSNWEIYGYTF
TGTGCCAGTAGTAATTGGGAAATCTATGGCTACACCTTC
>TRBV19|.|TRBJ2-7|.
CASSISGDSYEQYF
TGTGCCAGTAGTATTAGCGGAGACTCCTACGAGCAGTACTTC
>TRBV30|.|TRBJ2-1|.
CAWSDQENEQFF
TGTGCCTGGAGTGACCAGGAGAATGAGCAGTTCTTC
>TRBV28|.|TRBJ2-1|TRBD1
CASSAESGTGGNEQFF
TGTGCCAGCAGTGCCGAAAGCGGGACAGGGGGGAATGAGCAGTTCTTC
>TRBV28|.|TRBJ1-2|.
CASRPVGFNYGYTF
TGTGCCAGCAGACCCGTCGGATTTAACTATGGCTACACCTTC
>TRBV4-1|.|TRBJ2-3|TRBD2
CASSHLPGLADPPDTDTQYF
TGCGCCAGCAGCCATTTGCCGGGACTAGCGGACCCCCCTGACACAGATACGCAGTATTTT
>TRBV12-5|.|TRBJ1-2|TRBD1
CASGSGTDYTF
TGTGCTAGTGGATCCGGGACAGACTACACCTTC
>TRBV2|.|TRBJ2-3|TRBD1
CASRDREVTDTQYF
TGTGCCAGCAGGGACAGGGAGGTAACAGATACGCAGTATTTT
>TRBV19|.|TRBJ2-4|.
CASSLSAGKNIQYF
TGTGCCAGTAGTCTCTCTGCGGGAAAAAACATTCAGTACTTC
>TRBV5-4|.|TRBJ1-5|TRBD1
CASSLDRGGGQPQHF
TGTGCCAGCAGCTTGGACAGGGGTGGCGGTCAGCCCCAGCATTTT
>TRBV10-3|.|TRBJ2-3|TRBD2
CAISETSGGTDTQYF
TGTGCCATCAGTGAGACTAGCGGGGGGACAGATACGCAGTATTTT
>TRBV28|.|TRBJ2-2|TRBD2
CASSPTVSGSGTGELFF
TGTGCCAGCAGTCCAACCGTGAGCGGGAGCGGGACCGGGGAGCTGTTTTTT
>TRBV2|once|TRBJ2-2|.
CASKGRPTGELFF
TGTGCCAGCAAGGGCAGGCCCACCGGGGAGCTGTTTTTT
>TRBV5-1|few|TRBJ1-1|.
CASSLSLMNTEAFF
TGCGCCAGCAGCTTGTCCCTAATGAACACTGAAGCTTTCTTT
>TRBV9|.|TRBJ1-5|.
CASSVAGEGSNQPQHF
TGTGCCAGCAGCGTGGCGGGGGAGGGTAGCAATCAGCCCCAGCATTTT
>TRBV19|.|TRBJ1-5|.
CASSIDGQNNQPQHF
TGTGCCAGTAGTATAGACGGCCAGAACAATCAGCCCCAGCATTTT
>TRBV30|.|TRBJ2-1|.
CAWSKGGNEQFF
TGTGCCTGGTCTAAGGGGGGCAATGAGCAGTTCTTC
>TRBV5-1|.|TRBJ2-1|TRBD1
CASSSGQEGNEQFF
TGCGCCAGCAGCTCGGGACAGGAGGGGAATGAGCAGTTCTTC
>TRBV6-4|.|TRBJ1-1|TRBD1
CASSDTGQGFGKTEAFF
TGTGCCAGCAGTGATACGGGACAGGGGTTCGGGAAAACTGAAGCTTTCTTT
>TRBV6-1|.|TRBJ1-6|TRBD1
CASSEVGTGAKDSPLHF
TGTGCCAGCAGCGAAGTCGGGACAGGGGCAAAGGATTCACCCCTCCACTTT